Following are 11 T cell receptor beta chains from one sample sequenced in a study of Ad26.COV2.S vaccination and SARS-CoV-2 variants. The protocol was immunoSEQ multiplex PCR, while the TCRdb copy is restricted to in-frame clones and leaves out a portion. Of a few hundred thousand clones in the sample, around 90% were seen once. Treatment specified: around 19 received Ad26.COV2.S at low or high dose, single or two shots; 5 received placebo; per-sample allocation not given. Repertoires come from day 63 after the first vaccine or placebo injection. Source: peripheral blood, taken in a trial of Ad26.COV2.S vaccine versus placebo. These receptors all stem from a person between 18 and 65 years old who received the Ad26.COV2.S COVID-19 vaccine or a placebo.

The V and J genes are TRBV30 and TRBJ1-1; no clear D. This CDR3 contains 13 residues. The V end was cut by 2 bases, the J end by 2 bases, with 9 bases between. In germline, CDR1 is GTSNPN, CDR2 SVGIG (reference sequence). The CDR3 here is CAWSYPPNTEAFF. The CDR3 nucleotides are TGTGCCTGGAGTTACCCGCCAAACACTGAAGCTTTCTTT. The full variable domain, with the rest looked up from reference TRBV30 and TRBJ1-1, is SQTIHQWPATLVQPVGSPLSLECTVEGTSNPNLYWYRQAAGRGLQLLFYSVGIGQISSEVPQNLSASRPQDRQFILSSKKLLLSDSGFYLCAWSYPPNTEAFFGQGTRLTVV.

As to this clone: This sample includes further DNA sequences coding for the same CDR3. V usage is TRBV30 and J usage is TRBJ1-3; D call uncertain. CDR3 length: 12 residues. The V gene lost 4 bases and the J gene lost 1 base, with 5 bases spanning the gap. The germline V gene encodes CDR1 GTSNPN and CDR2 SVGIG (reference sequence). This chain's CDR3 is CAWTSSGNTIYF. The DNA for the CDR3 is TGTGCCTGGACTTCATCTGGAAACACCATATATTTT.

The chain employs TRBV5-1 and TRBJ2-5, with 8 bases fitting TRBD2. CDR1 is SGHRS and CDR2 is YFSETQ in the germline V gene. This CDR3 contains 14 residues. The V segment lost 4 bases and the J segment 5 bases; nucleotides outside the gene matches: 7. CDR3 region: CASSPEGGGETQYF. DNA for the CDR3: TGCGCCAGCAGCCCAGAGGGCGGGGGGGAGACCCAGTACTTC.

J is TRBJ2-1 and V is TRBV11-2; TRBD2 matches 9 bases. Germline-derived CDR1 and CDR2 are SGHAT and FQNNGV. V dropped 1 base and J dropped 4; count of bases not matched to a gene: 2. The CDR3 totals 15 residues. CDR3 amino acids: CASSLGAGGYNEQFF. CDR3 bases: TGTGCCAGCAGCTTAGGAGCGGGGGGTTACAATGAGCAGTTCTTC.

The CDR3 region is CASSSRGHNEKLFF. The CDR3 DNA reads TGTGCCAGCAGTTCCAGGGGCCATAATGAAAAACTGTTTTTT. J is TRBJ1-4 and V is TRBV6-5, with D tentatively TRBD1 (6 bases). V lost 4 bases and J 4 bases, leaving 10 bases between the germline ends. The CDR3 is made up of 14 amino acids. Germline CDR1 and CDR2: MNHEY and SVGAGI.

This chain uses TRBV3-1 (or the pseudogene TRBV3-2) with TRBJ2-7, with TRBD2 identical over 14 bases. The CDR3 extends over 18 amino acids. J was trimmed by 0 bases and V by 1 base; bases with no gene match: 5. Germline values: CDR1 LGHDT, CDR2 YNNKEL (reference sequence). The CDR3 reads CASSQAGTSGGLSYEQYF. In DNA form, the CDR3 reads TGTGCCAGCAGCCAAGCTGGGACTAGCGGGGGACTCTCCTACGAGCAGTACTTC.

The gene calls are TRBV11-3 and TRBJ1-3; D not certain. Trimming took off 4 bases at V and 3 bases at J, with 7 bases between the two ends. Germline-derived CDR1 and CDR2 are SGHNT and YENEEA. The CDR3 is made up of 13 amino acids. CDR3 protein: CASSSTGGNTIYF. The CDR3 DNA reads TGTGCCAGCAGCTCGACTGGTGGAAACACCATATATTTT.

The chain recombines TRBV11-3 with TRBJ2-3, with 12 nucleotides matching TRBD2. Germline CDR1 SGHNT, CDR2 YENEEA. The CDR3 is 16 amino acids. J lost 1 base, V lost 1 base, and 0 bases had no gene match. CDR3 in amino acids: CASSLGLAGGTDTQYF. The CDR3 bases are TGTGCCAGCAGCTTAGGACTAGCGGGGGGCACAGATACGCAGTATTTT.

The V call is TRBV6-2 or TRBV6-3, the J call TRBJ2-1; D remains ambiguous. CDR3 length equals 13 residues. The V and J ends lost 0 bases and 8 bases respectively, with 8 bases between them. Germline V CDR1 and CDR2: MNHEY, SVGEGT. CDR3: CASSYSAGYEQFF. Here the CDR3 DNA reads TGTGCCAGCAGTTACTCCGCAGGCTATGAGCAGTTCTTC.

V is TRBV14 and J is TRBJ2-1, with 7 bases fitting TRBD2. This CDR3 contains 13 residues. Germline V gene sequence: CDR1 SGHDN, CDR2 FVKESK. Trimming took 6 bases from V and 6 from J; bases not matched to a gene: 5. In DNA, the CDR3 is TGTGCCAGCAGTCCTTGGGGGGGCAATGAGCAGTTCTTC. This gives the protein CASSPWGGNEQFF.

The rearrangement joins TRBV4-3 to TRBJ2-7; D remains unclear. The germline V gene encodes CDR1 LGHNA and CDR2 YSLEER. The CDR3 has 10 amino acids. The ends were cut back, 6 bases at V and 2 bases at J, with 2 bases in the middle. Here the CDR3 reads CASSAYEQYF. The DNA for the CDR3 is TGCGCCAGCAGTGCCTACGAGCAGTACTTC.